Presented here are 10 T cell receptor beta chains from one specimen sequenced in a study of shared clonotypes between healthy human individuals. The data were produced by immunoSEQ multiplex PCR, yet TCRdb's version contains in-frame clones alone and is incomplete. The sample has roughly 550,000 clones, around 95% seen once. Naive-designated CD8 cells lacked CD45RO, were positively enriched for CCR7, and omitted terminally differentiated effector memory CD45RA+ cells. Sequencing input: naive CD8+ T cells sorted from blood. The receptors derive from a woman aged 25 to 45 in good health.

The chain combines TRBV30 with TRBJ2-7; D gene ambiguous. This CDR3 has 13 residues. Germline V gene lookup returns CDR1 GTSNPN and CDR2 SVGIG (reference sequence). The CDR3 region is CASTRSVGDEQYF. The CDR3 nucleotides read TGTGCTTCAACCAGAAGCGTTGGAGACGAGCAGTACTTC.

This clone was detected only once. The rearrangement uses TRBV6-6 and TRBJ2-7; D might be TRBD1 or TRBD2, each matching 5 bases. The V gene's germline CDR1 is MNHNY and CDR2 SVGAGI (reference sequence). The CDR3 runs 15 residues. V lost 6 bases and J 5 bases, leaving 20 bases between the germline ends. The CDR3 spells CASSQFGTSFNEQYF. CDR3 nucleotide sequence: TGTGCCAGCAGCCAATTCGGGACCTCTTTTAACGAGCAGTACTTC.

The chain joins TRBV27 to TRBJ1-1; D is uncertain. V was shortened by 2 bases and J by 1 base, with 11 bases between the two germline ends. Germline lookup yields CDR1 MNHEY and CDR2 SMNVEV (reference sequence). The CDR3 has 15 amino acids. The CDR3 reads CASSLILPRNTEAFF. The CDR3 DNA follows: TGTGCCAGCAGTTTAATCCTCCCCCGGAACACTGAAGCTTTCTTT.

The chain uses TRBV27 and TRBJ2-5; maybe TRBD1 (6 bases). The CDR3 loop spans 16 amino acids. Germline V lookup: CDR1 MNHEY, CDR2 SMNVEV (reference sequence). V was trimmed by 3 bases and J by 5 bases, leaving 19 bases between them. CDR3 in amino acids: CASSLGMYRERETQYF. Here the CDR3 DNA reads TGTGCCAGCAGTTTGGGAATGTACAGGGAACGGGAGACCCAGTACTTC.

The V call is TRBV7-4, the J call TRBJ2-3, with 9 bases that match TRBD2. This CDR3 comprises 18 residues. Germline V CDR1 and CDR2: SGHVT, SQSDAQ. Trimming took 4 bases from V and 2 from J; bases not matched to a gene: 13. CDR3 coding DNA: TGTGCCAGCAGCTCCCCCGGGCGGGAGGGCCGGGACACAGATACGCAGTATTTT. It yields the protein CASSSPGREGRDTDTQYF.

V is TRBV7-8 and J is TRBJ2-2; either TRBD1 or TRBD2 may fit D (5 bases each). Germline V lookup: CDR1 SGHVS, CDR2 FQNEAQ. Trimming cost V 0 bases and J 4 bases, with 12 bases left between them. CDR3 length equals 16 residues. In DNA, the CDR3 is TGTGCCAGCAGCTTAGCGGGACCAAGGGGCACCGGGGAGCTGTTTTTT. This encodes CASSLAGPRGTGELFF.

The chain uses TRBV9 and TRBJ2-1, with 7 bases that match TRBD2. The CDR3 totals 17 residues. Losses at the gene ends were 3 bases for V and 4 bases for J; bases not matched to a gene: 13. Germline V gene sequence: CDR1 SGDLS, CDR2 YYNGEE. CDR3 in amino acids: CASSGEGRTSLYNEQFF. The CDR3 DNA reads TGTGCCAGCAGCGGGGAAGGACGGACTAGTCTTTACAATGAGCAGTTCTTC.

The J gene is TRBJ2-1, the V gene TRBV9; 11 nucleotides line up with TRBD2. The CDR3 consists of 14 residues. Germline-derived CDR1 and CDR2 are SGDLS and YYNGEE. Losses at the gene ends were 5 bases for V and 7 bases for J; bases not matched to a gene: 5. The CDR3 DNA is TGTGCCAGCAGTACTAGCGGGAGAGGTAATGAGCAGTTCTTC. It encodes CASSTSGRGNEQFF.

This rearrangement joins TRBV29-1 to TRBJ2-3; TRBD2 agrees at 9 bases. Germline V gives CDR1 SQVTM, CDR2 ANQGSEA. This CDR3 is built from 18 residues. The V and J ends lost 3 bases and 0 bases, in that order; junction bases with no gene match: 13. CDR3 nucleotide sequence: TGCAGCGTTGACTTTATAGGGCCGGGACTAGCCAGCACAGATACGCAGTATTTT. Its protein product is CSVDFIGPGLASTDTQYF.

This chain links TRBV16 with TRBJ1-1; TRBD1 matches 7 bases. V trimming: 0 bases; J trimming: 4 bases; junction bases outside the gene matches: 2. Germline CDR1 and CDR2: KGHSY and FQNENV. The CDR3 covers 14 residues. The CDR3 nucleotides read TGTGCCAGCAGCCAATCGGCAGGGGGCACTGAAGCTTTCTTT. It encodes CASSQSAGGTEAFF. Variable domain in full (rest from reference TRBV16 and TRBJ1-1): GEEVAQTPKHLVRGEGQKAKLYCAPIKGHSYVFWYQQVLKNEFKFLISFQNENVFDETGMPKERFSAKCLPNSPCSLEIQATKLEDSAVYFCASSQSAGGTEAFFGQGTRLTVV.